This T cell receptor beta chain was identified in a study of blood T cell repertoires in COVID-19. Study-wide context: Donors in the United States, Italy and Spain gave samples during acute or convalescent COVID-19. In each case, the material was cDNA or gDNA derived from T cells, B-cell-depleted T cells, or PBMCs.

The V and J ends lost 6 bases and 2 bases respectively, with 6 bases between them. The CDR3 is 12 residues long. Methods used by the authors: Estimated nucleated cell counts came from reference gene primer amplification. Profiled with immunoSEQ multiplex PCR; TCRdb holds only in-frame clones, not every one. V, J and clone size are those of that table, while D and trimming were read from the DNA. Of about 88,000 clones listed, approximately 88% are singletons. This sequence joins TRBV12-3 or TRBV12-4 and TRBJ2-3; D is unclear. The receptor was derived from a woman aged 60-75 years with COVID-19, enrolled during active disease. The sequenced sample was peripheral blood. The CDR3 sequence: CASSRVTDTQYF. In DNA, the CDR3 is TGTGCCAGCAGCCGGGTCACAGATACGCAGTATTTT.